A selection of T cell receptor beta chains follows, all from one sample in a study of regulatory T cells in long-lasting Graves disease. Via MiXCR, TCRdb re-called the multiplex PCR reads, giving one row per CDR3 protein. The repertoire holds about 360,000 distinct CDR3 sequences, 15% to 20% seen once, with 20% to 25% in the top ten. The same sample was also studied in work on T cells in Graves' hyperthyroidism and ophthalmopathy.

The starting material was peripheral blood mononuclear cells (PBMCs), obtained at new diagnosis, from a patient treated with antithyroid drugs. The source of these receptors is a woman aged 18-30 years with Graves disease. The CDR3 runs from the conserved cysteine through the conserved F or W. Each record gives: CDR3 length, clone size, D gene, J gene, V gene, CDR3 protein, CDR3 DNA. A D gene is named only where the DNA matches it firmly. Rows may omit the clone size; those that give it use once, few, many or a size class.

len: 14
abundance: many
d_gene: -
j_gene: TRBJ1-6
v_gene: TRBV3-1
CDR3aa: CASSQDGSPSPLHF
CDR3nt: TGTGCCAGCAGCCAAGACGGCAGCCCTTCACCCCTCCACTTT

len: 15
abundance: -
d_gene: TRBD1
j_gene: TRBJ1-2
v_gene: TRBV6-5
CDR3aa: CASSYSFTGEKGYTF
CDR3nt: TGTGCCAGCAGTTACTCTTTCACAGGGGAGAAGGGCTACACCTTC

len: 17
abundance: -
d_gene: -
j_gene: TRBJ1-5
v_gene: TRBV12-3/TRBV12-4
CDR3aa: CASSPIGARGLNQPQHF
CDR3nt: TGTGCCAGCAGCCCCATAGGTGCCAGGGGCCTTAATCAGCCCCAGCATTTT

len: 14
abundance: few
d_gene: -
j_gene: TRBJ1-6
v_gene: TRBV30
CDR3aa: CAWTGTLKDSPLHF
CDR3nt: TGTGCCTGGACGGGGACTCTTAAGGATTCACCCCTCCACTTT

len: 13
abundance: many
d_gene: TRBD1
j_gene: TRBJ1-1
v_gene: TRBV6-5
CDR3aa: CASSYGTGPEAFF
CDR3nt: TGTGCCAGCAGTTACGGGACAGGGCCCGAAGCTTTCTTT

len: 13
abundance: -
d_gene: -
j_gene: TRBJ1-2
v_gene: TRBV28
CDR3aa: CASSSAPAQGYTF
CDR3nt: TGTGCCAGCAGTTCGGCCCCCGCCCAGGGCTACACCTTC

len: 12
abundance: many
d_gene: -
j_gene: TRBJ1-1
v_gene: TRBV3-1
CDR3aa: CASSPRAHEAFF
CDR3nt: TGTGCCAGCAGCCCCCGGGCTCATGAAGCTTTCTTT

len: 18
abundance: -
d_gene: TRBD1
j_gene: TRBJ2-5
v_gene: TRBV11-2
CDR3aa: CASSPRTGGGGFQETQYF
CDR3nt: TGTGCCAGCAGCCCTCGGACAGGGGGCGGCGGTTTTCAAGAGACCCAGTACTTC

len: 16
abundance: -
d_gene: -
j_gene: TRBJ2-3
v_gene: TRBV12-3/TRBV12-4
CDR3aa: CASSLSRSLLTDTQYF
CDR3nt: TGTGCCAGCAGTTTATCGCGGAGCCTCCTCACAGATACGCAGTATTTT

len: 14
abundance: many
d_gene: -
j_gene: TRBJ2-2
v_gene: TRBV20-1
CDR3aa: CSASGTDYTGELFF
CDR3nt: TGCAGTGCTAGTGGGACGGACTACACCGGGGAGCTGTTTTTT

len: 14
abundance: -
d_gene: -
j_gene: TRBJ1-2
v_gene: TRBV6-5
CDR3aa: CASSYFRGVGGYTF
CDR3nt: TGTGCCAGCAGTTACTTCCGGGGGGTGGGCGGCTACACCTTC

len: 13
abundance: -
d_gene: -
j_gene: TRBJ2-1
v_gene: TRBV15
CDR3aa: CATSRDLSGAPFF
CDR3nt: TGTGCCACCAGCAGAGATCTTTCAGGGGCGCCGTTCTTC

len: 15
abundance: many
d_gene: -
j_gene: TRBJ2-1
v_gene: TRBV5-1
CDR3aa: CASSFYLGSYNEQFF
CDR3nt: TGCGCCAGCAGCTTCTATCTGGGCTCCTACAATGAGCAGTTCTTC

len: 12
abundance: -
d_gene: TRBD1
j_gene: TRBJ1-2
v_gene: TRBV6-1
CDR3aa: CASTRTGDGYTF
CDR3nt: TGTGCCAGCACCAGGACAGGGGATGGCTACACCTTC

len: 16
abundance: many
d_gene: TRBD2
j_gene: TRBJ2-5
v_gene: TRBV7-9
CDR3aa: CASSRRTSGSSETQYF
CDR3nt: TGTGCCAGCAGCCGTCGGACTAGCGGGAGTTCGGAGACCCAGTACTTC

len: 12
abundance: few
d_gene: -
j_gene: TRBJ1-1
v_gene: TRBV6-1
CDR3aa: CASGDRDTEAFF
CDR3nt: TGTGCCAGCGGGGACCGGGACACTGAAGCTTTCTTT

len: 12
abundance: few
d_gene: -
j_gene: TRBJ1-5
v_gene: TRBV19
CDR3aa: CASSRQDQPQHF
CDR3nt: TGTGCCAGTAGTAGACAAGATCAGCCCCAGCATTTT

len: 15
abundance: few
d_gene: -
j_gene: TRBJ2-1
v_gene: TRBV6-4
CDR3aa: CASSELAESYNEQFF
CDR3nt: TGTGCCAGCAGTGAATTAGCAGAAAGCTACAATGAGCAGTTCTTC

len: 15
abundance: -
d_gene: TRBD1
j_gene: TRBJ2-7
v_gene: TRBV20-1
CDR3aa: CSATEAGTGLYEQYF
CDR3nt: TGCAGTGCTACAGAAGCAGGGACAGGACTCTACGAGCAGTACTTC

len: 15
abundance: many
d_gene: -
j_gene: TRBJ2-7
v_gene: TRBV5-1
CDR3aa: CASSLGVWEEYEQYF
CDR3nt: TGCGCCAGCAGCTTGGGTGTGTGGGAGGAATACGAGCAGTACTTC

len: 16
abundance: few
d_gene: TRBD1
j_gene: TRBJ1-5
v_gene: TRBV20-1
CDR3aa: CSAKGTGGTSNQPQHF
CDR3nt: TGCAGTGCGAAAGGGACAGGAGGGACAAGCAATCAGCCCCAGCATTTT

len: 18
abundance: -
d_gene: TRBD2
j_gene: TRBJ2-2
v_gene: TRBV4-2
CDR3aa: CASSQEMFLAGATGELFF
CDR3nt: TGTGCCAGCAGCCAAGAGATGTTTCTAGCGGGAGCGACCGGGGAGCTGTTTTTT

len: 17
abundance: many
d_gene: TRBD2
j_gene: TRBJ2-1
v_gene: TRBV7-6
CDR3aa: CASSPTLAGDSYNEQFF
CDR3nt: TGTGCCAGCAGCCCAACTTTGGCGGGAGACTCCTACAATGAGCAGTTCTTC

len: 15
abundance: many
d_gene: -
j_gene: TRBJ2-3
v_gene: TRBV5-1
CDR3aa: CASSLETLRTDTQYF
CDR3nt: TGCGCCAGCAGCTTGGAGACTCTACGCACAGATACGCAGTATTTT

len: 15
abundance: -
d_gene: -
j_gene: TRBJ2-2
v_gene: TRBV15
CDR3aa: CATSRDRGNTGELFF
CDR3nt: TGTGCCACCAGCAGAGACAGGGGGAACACCGGGGAGCTGTTTTTT

len: 14
abundance: many
d_gene: -
j_gene: TRBJ2-1
v_gene: TRBV20-1
CDR3aa: CSARALASYNEQFF
CDR3nt: TGCAGTGCTAGAGCACTAGCTTCCTACAATGAGCAGTTCTTC

len: 14
abundance: few
d_gene: -
j_gene: TRBJ1-4
v_gene: TRBV6-2/TRBV6-3
CDR3aa: CASSEWGGVEKLFF
CDR3nt: TGTGCCAGCAGTGAATGGGGAGGGGTAGAAAAACTGTTTTTT

len: 18
abundance: many
d_gene: TRBD2
j_gene: TRBJ2-1
v_gene: TRBV7-2
CDR3aa: CASSLALYRGGIYNEQFF
CDR3nt: TGTGCCAGCAGCTTAGCGCTATACCGGGGGGGGATATACAATGAGCAGTTCTTC

len: 16
abundance: many
d_gene: -
j_gene: TRBJ2-5
v_gene: TRBV3-1
CDR3aa: CASSQDPGKLQETQYF
CDR3nt: TGTGCCAGCAGCCAAGATCCCGGGAAATTACAAGAGACCCAGTACTTC

len: 16
abundance: many
d_gene: TRBD1
j_gene: TRBJ1-2
v_gene: TRBV7-8
CDR3aa: CASSSADSGQGYGYTF
CDR3nt: TGTGCCAGCAGCTCGGCCGATTCGGGACAGGGATATGGCTACACCTTC

len: 13
abundance: -
d_gene: -
j_gene: TRBJ2-7
v_gene: TRBV6-2/TRBV6-3
CDR3aa: CASSYSTGYEQYF
CDR3nt: TGTGCCAGCAGTTACTCGACGGGCTACGAGCAGTACTTC

len: 13
abundance: many
d_gene: -
j_gene: TRBJ1-2
v_gene: TRBV28
CDR3aa: CATGGVAGLGYTF
CDR3nt: TGTGCCACCGGCGGTGTGGCAGGGCTAGGCTACACCTTC

len: 14
abundance: many
d_gene: -
j_gene: TRBJ1-5
v_gene: TRBV6-1
CDR3aa: CASSLTEIHQPQHF
CDR3nt: TGTGCCAGCAGCCTTACAGAAATCCATCAGCCCCAGCATTTT